These 3 T cell receptor beta chains originate from one sample sequenced in a study of blood T cells in healthy people across ages. Using a J-beta primer mix together with a sample-barcoded 5' primer, a second PCR was run for about 6 to 12 cycles. From the 5' RACE reads, TCRdb called clonotypes with MiXCR, one entry per CDR3 protein. Here the sample spans around 1,800,000 distinct CDR3 sequences, approximately 39% being singletons. Sequences were obtained from blood. These receptors originate from a human donor in good health.

This clonotype was counted a few times. The V call is TRBV7-9, the J call TRBJ2-4; possibly TRBD2 for D (5 bases). The DNA end is more similar to TRBJ2-7, so the J call may be wrong. This CDR3 region has 15 residues. The germline CDR1 and CDR2 sequences are SEHNR and FQNEAQ (reference sequence). The CDR3, as DNA: TGTGCCAGCAGCCCTACTAGTTTGGCACCTTACGAGCAGTACTTC. As protein: CASSPTSLAPYEQYF.

The CDR3 protein is CSVDFANTEAFF. The CDR3 DNA sequence: TGCAGCGTTGATTTTGCTAACACTGAAGCTTTCTTT. J is TRBJ1-1 and V is TRBV29-1; no definite D call. CDR3 length equals 12 residues. Germline loops: CDR1 SQVTM, CDR2 ANQGSEA. V lost 3 bases and J 2 bases, leaving 7 bases between the germline ends.

This clonotype has more than one count but fewer than ten. The J gene is TRBJ1-2, the V gene TRBV28, with D possibly being TRBD1 (6 bases). The CDR3 is made up of 15 amino acids. Trimming left V 5 bases short and J 8 bases short, with 21 bases between. Germline V gene data show CDR1 as MDHEN and CDR2 as SYDVKM. The CDR3 coding sequence is TGTGCCAGCAGTAAACCCCCTTTCAGGGGTCGCGGCTACACCTTC. Its translation is CASSKPPFRGRGYTF.